This T cell receptor beta chain was observed in a study of shared clonotypes between healthy human individuals. The assay was immunoSEQ multiplex PCR, and TCRdb's table has in-frame clones only and misses some. The sample gives approximately 2.3 million clones, approximately 95% of which show up once; 0.35% to 0.45% is in the top ten. Germline V gene sequence: CDR1 MNHEY, CDR2 SMNVEV (reference sequence). Trimming took off 6 bases at V and 2 bases at J, with 17 bases between the two ends. The CDR3 covers 16 residues. V gene TRBV27 combines with J gene TRBJ1-5; a possible D gene is TRBD1 (5 bases). The specimen was naive CD4+ T cells from PBMCs. Subset in this sample: CD45RA+ positively selected. This TCR was recovered from a man aged 18 to 30 in good health. Some clones in this sample may be carry-over from other donors' samples. DNA of the CDR3: TGTGCCAGCAGGCTTGAAGGGGCGGCGGGCAATCAGCCCCAGCATTTT. Amino acid sequence: CASRLEGAAGNQPQHF.